The sequence of this TCR beta chain was determined in a study of cytomegalovirus exposure and HLA in healthy donors. The germline gives CDR1 MNHEY, CDR2 SMNVEV (reference sequence). The CDR3 loop spans 15 amino acids. Trimming took off 4 bases at V and 4 bases at J, with 16 bases between the two ends. The study ran its PCR with 60 Vbeta and 13 Jbeta primers. The data were produced by immunoSEQ multiplex PCR, yet TCRdb's version contains in-frame clones alone and is incomplete. The data contain roughly 200,000 clones, about four fifths of them singletons. The rearrangement uses TRBV27 and TRBJ1-2, with D possibly being TRBD1 (6 bases). Specimen: PBMCs. This clonotype was sampled from a man aged 50 or older in good health and CMV-seronegative. The CDR3 here is CASSSRQATTYGYTF. CDR3 DNA sequence: TGTGCCAGCAGTTCAAGACAGGCTACCACCTATGGCTACACCTTC.